This is a list of T cell receptor beta chains from one sample in a study of T cell responses to AZD1222 COVID-19 vaccine. TCRdb's copy holds only in-frame clones and misses some; the assay was immunoSEQ multiplex PCR. The data show 95,000 to 150,000 clones, roughly 87% seen once. The sequences come from peripheral blood, collected on day 0 of AZD1222 vaccination. These receptors were obtained from an adult in good health. CDR3s include the opening cysteine and the closing phenylalanine or tryptophan. A D gene is named only where the DNA matches it firmly. Some rows have no size entry. The others give once, few or many, or a class for an expanded clone.

J	size	V	D	CDR3	DNA
TRBJ1-1	NA	TRBV5-1	NA	CASRTGLNTEAFF	TGCGCCAGCCGAACAGGGTTGAACACTGAAGCTTTCTTT
TRBJ2-4	once	TRBV5-6	TRBD1	CASSLDPGTGGNIQYF	TGTGCCAGCAGCTTGGATCCCGGGACAGGGGGAAACATTCAGTACTTC
TRBJ1-4	NA	TRBV19	TRBD1	CASRETYRGVNEKLFF	TGTGCCAGTAGGGAGACCTACAGGGGGGTTAATGAAAAACTGTTTTTT
TRBJ1-1	NA	TRBV12-3/TRBV12-4	NA	CASSLGGWDEAFF	TGTGCCAGCAGTTTAGGTGGATGGGATGAAGCTTTCTTT
TRBJ1-4	NA	TRBV7-9	TRBD1	CASSWSPGGSEKLFF	TGTGCCAGCAGCTGGAGCCCAGGGGGGAGTGAAAAACTGTTTTTT
TRBJ1-1	NA	TRBV11-2	NA	CASSLGDVTEAFF	TGTGCCAGCAGCTTAGGGGATGTCACTGAAGCTTTCTTT
TRBJ2-3	NA	TRBV29-1	NA	CSPLVGIPDTQYF	TGCAGCCCCTTAGTAGGGATCCCAGATACGCAGTATTTT
TRBJ2-1	NA	TRBV7-9	TRBD2	CASSLSGGGGSYNEQFF	TGTGCCAGCAGCTTATCAGGCGGGGGAGGCTCCTACAATGAGCAGTTCTTC
TRBJ2-7	NA	TRBV2	TRBD1	CASRTKWTGTYEQYF	TGTGCCAGCAGAACCAAATGGACAGGGACCTACGAGCAGTACTTC
TRBJ2-3	NA	TRBV28	TRBD1	CASSYRTGSTDTQYF	TGTGCCAGCAGCTATCGGACAGGATCCACAGATACGCAGTATTTT
TRBJ2-1	NA	TRBV20-1	NA	CSAGPNEQFF	TGCAGTGCTGGACCTAATGAGCAGTTCTTC
TRBJ2-1	once	TRBV5-6	TRBD1	CASSWGQDQFF	TGTGCCAGCAGCTGGGGACAGGATCAGTTCTTC
TRBJ1-2	NA	TRBV2	TRBD1	CASMAGGLSPNYGYTF	TGTGCCAGCATGGCAGGGGGCCTTTCCCCTAACTATGGCTACACCTTC
TRBJ2-3	NA	TRBV12-3/TRBV12-4	NA	CASCPLGNTQYF	TGTGCCAGCTGCCCCCTGGGGAATACGCAGTATTTT
TRBJ2-4	NA	TRBV5-5	NA	CASSHELVLGKNIQYF	TGTGCCAGCAGCCACGAACTTGTCTTGGGCAAAAACATTCAGTACTTC
TRBJ1-1	NA	TRBV19	NA	CASSIGSQIPNTEAFF	TGTGCCAGTAGTATAGGTTCCCAGATACCGAACACTGAAGCTTTCTTT
TRBJ2-7	NA	TRBV3-1/TRBV3-2	NA	CASSLTTGAYEQYF	TGTGCCAGCAGCCTGACGACAGGAGCCTACGAGCAGTACTTC
TRBJ2-2	NA	TRBV4-3	NA	CASSQRRGTGELFF	TGCGCCAGCAGCCAAAGACGGGGAACCGGGGAGCTGTTTTTT
TRBJ1-5	NA	TRBV19	TRBD1	CASSKGQGAGQPQHF	TGTGCCAGTAGTAAGGGACAGGGGGCGGGTCAGCCCCAGCATTTT
TRBJ2-1	once	TRBV20-1	NA	CSASLGAPEQFF	TGCAGTGCTAGTCTTGGGGCGCCTGAGCAGTTCTTC
TRBJ2-7	NA	TRBV5-1	NA	CASSPDYYEQYF	TGCGCCAGCAGCCCGGACTATTACGAGCAGTACTTC
TRBJ2-7	NA	TRBV4-3	NA	CASSQEVGQGGSYEQYF	TGCGCCAGCAGCCAGGAAGTGGGGCAGGGAGGTTCCTACGAGCAGTACTTC
TRBJ1-4	few	TRBV11-2	TRBD1	CASSLVVAGGNEKLFF	TGTGCCAGCAGCTTAGTCGTGGCAGGGGGCAACGAAAAACTGTTTTTT
TRBJ1-2	NA	TRBV7-5	NA	CVRSLGQANYGYTF	TGTGTCAGAAGCCTAGGACAGGCCAACTATGGCTACACCTTC
TRBJ1-3	NA	TRBV4-1	NA	CASRQTQDSGNTIYF	TGCGCCAGCAGGCAAACACAGGACTCTGGAAACACCATATATTTT
TRBJ2-7	NA	TRBV6-5	NA	CASSVPAYEQYF	TGTGCCAGCAGCGTCCCAGCATACGAGCAGTACTTC
TRBJ1-1	NA	TRBV5-4	NA	CASSLDPSANTEAFF	TGTGCCAGCAGCTTGGACCCGTCCGCCAACACTGAAGCTTTCTTT
TRBJ2-7	NA	TRBV27	NA	CASSKGGYEQYF	TGTGCCAGCAGTAAGGGGGGCTACGAGCAGTACTTC
TRBJ1-2	NA	TRBV5-1	NA	CASSTGLDYGYTF	TGCGCCAGCAGCACGGGGCTGGACTATGGCTACACCTTC
TRBJ2-7	NA	TRBV5-4	NA	CASSFSQGSYEQYF	TGTGCCAGCAGCTTCTCACAGGGATCCTACGAGCAGTACTTC
TRBJ1-2	NA	TRBV30	TRBD1	CAWRATSRGTGKGYTF	TGTGCCTGGAGAGCAACCTCCCGCGGGACAGGGAAGGGCTACACCTTC
TRBJ2-7	NA	TRBV6-5	NA	CASRPGSSGGEQYF	TGTGCCAGCAGGCCGGGTTCCTCTGGGGGTGAGCAGTACTTC
TRBJ2-1	NA	TRBV19	TRBD2	CASSLGLAGGNEQFF	TGTGCCAGTAGTTTAGGACTAGCGGGTGGCAATGAGCAGTTCTTC
TRBJ2-7	once	TRBV9	TRBD1	CASSVDNRGVEQYF	TGTGCCAGCAGCGTAGATAACAGGGGAGTCGAGCAGTACTTC
TRBJ1-6	NA	TRBV7-2	NA	CASSFPSRGSYNSPLHF	TGTGCCAGCAGCTTCCCTTCGAGGGGTTCCTATAATTCACCCCTCCACTTT
TRBJ2-3	NA	TRBV19	TRBD1	CASTLGQGVPDTQYF	TGTGCCAGCACCCTGGGACAGGGGGTCCCAGATACGCAGTATTTT
TRBJ1-2	few	TRBV4-1	NA	CASSQDRDNYGYTF	TGCGCCAGCAGCCAAGATAGAGATAACTATGGCTACACCTTC
TRBJ2-7	NA	TRBV3-1/TRBV3-2	TRBD1	CASSRQGGYEQYF	TGTGCCAGCAGCCGACAGGGGGGCTACGAGCAGTACTTC
TRBJ1-2	NA	TRBV4-2	TRBD1	CASSQVRQGNGYTF	TGTGCCAGCAGCCAAGTAAGACAGGGTAACGGCTACACCTTC
TRBJ1-2	NA	TRBV9	NA	CASSSRHNYGYTF	TGTGCCAGCAGTTCTCGCCATAACTATGGCTACACCTTC
TRBJ1-2	once	TRBV18	NA	CASSPNPGGNYGYTF	TGTGCCAGCTCACCTAACCCCGGCGGGAACTATGGCTACACCTTC
TRBJ1-4	NA	TRBV7-7	NA	CASSPTQGEKLFF	TGTGCCAGCAGCCCTACCCAAGGAGAAAAACTGTTTTTT
TRBJ1-1	NA	TRBV5-4	NA	CASSLEGRVPRTEAFF	TGTGCCAGCAGCTTGGAGGGGCGGGTTCCCAGGACTGAAGCTTTCTTT
TRBJ1-5	NA	TRBV4-2	TRBD1	CASSQGDRGSQPQHF	TGTGCCAGCAGCCAAGGGGACAGGGGCTCTCAGCCCCAGCATTTT